The rows below give T cell receptor beta chains drawn from one sample of a study of CD8+CD57+ T cells in acquired aplastic anemia. TCRdb used MiXCR to reprocess the reads, holding one entry per CDR3 protein. The sample shows 250,000 to 300,000 distinct CDR3 sequences, under 65% of them seen only once. The specimen was sorted CD4+, CD8+, or CD8+CD57+ T cells (not recorded which) from PBMCs. The source of these receptors is a human donor with aplastic anemia. The CDR3 runs from the conserved cysteine through the conserved F or W. D genes are given only for firm matches. Clone sizes are given selectively: once, few, many, or a class where the clone is expanded.

j_call clone_size d_call v_call cdr3_aa cdr3_nt
TRBJ2-2 many NA TRBV7-3 CASSLNQGGIGELFF TGTGCCAGCAGCTTAAATCAGGGGGGTATCGGGGAGCTGTTTTTT
TRBJ1-6 NA NA TRBV20-1 CSASGVRSPLHF TGCAGTGCTAGCGGGGTGCGCTCACCCCTCCACTTT
TRBJ2-3 many NA TRBV19 CASNRVGTDTQYF TGTGCCAGTAACAGGGTCGGCACAGATACGCAGTATTTT
TRBJ2-1 many TRBD2 TRBV6-5 CASSYETSRNNEQFF TGTGCCAGCAGTTACGAGACTAGCCGAAACAATGAGCAGTTCTTC
TRBJ2-1 many NA TRBV6-2/TRBV6-3 CASMATPYNEQFF TGTGCCAGCATGGCCACCCCCTACAATGAGCAGTTCTTC
TRBJ1-1 many NA TRBV9 CASSVAQGVNTEAFF TGTGCCAGCAGCGTAGCACAGGGAGTGAACACTGAAGCTTTCTTT
TRBJ2-7 NA NA TRBV5-4 CAGSLGLVSYEQYF TGTGCCGGCAGCTTGGGGCTGGTTTCCTACGAGCAGTACTTC
TRBJ1-2 NA NA TRBV7-8 CASRDVGGGPRRSYGYTF TGTGCCAGCAGAGACGTTGGGGGAGGTCCGCGGAGAAGCTATGGCTACACCTTC
TRBJ1-1 many TRBD1 TRBV6-5 CASKRQGLNTEAFF TGTGCCAGCAAGAGACAGGGCTTGAACACTGAAGCTTTCTTT
TRBJ2-3 many NA TRBV19 CASKGSPGWYSPQYF TGTGCCAGTAAGGGCTCTCCAGGATGGTATAGTCCGCAGTATTTT
TRBJ1-1 once TRBD1 TRBV10-1 CASSEGQGEIGEAFF TGCGCCAGCAGTGAGGGACAGGGGGAGATAGGTGAAGCTTTCTTT
TRBJ2-5 NA NA TRBV10-3 CAISDSYQETQYF TGTGCCATCAGTGACTCGTACCAAGAGACCCAGTACTTC
TRBJ2-1 NA NA TRBV5-1 CASSLVPGTQVGAYNEQFF TGCGCCAGCAGCTTGGTGCCCGGGACCCAAGTAGGGGCTTACAATGAGCAGTTCTTC
TRBJ2-7 NA NA TRBV5-1 CASREDRLNYEQYF TGCGCCAGCAGGGAGGACAGACTGAACTACGAGCAGTACTTC
TRBJ2-1 NA NA TRBV29-1 CSVALVQTYNEQFF TGCAGCGTTGCCCTGGTGCAGACATACAATGAGCAGTTCTTC
TRBJ2-7 NA NA TRBV10-3 CAISESVGGEQYF TGTGCCATCAGTGAGTCGGTAGGGGGAGAGCAGTACTTC
TRBJ1-6 once NA TRBV20-1 CSAKDPRSNSPLHF TGCAGTGCCAAAGATCCCCGCAGTAATTCACCCCTCCACTTT
TRBJ2-6 NA TRBD1 TRBV5-1 CASSSTGAGANVLTF TGCGCCAGCAGCTCAACAGGGGCTGGGGCCAACGTCCTGACTTTC
TRBJ2-3 NA TRBD1 TRBV6-4 CASSPDRGGSDTQYF TGTGCCAGCTCGCCCGACAGGGGGGGTTCAGATACGCAGTATTTT
TRBJ1-5 NA TRBD1 TRBV5-6 CASSLEGQGLNQPQHF TGTGCCAGCAGCTTGGAGGGACAGGGCCTAAATCAGCCCCAGCATTTT
TRBJ1-1 many NA TRBV12-3/TRBV12-4 CASSFIGNTEAFF TGTGCCAGCAGTTTCATTGGGAACACTGAAGCTTTCTTT
TRBJ2-5 NA NA TRBV12-3/TRBV12-4 CASSLVGAEETQYF TGTGCCAGCAGTTTAGTGGGGGCTGAGGAGACCCAGTACTTC
TRBJ2-7 NA NA TRBV7-9 CASSSGTGEQYF TGTGCCAGCAGCTCGGGCACTGGAGAGCAGTACTTC
TRBJ2-7 NA NA TRBV14 CASAKERTSYEQYF TGTGCCAGCGCGAAGGAAAGGACGTCCTACGAGCAGTACTTC
TRBJ1-2 once TRBD1 TRBV10-3 CAISLSTGDYGYTF TGTGCCATCAGTCTGTCGACAGGGGACTATGGCTACACCTTC
TRBJ2-5 NA TRBD1 TRBV12-3/TRBV12-4 CASSWGRQGDQPQYF TGTGCCAGCAGTTGGGGGCGACAGGGGGATCAGCCCCAGTACTTC
TRBJ1-1 NA NA TRBV20-1 CSAAPGVTEAFF TGCAGTGCGGCTCCAGGGGTCACTGAAGCTTTCTTT
TRBJ2-3 NA TRBD2 TRBV6-1 CASSATSGGGPDTQYF TGTGCCAGCAGTGCCACTAGCGGGGGGGGCCCAGATACGCAGTATTTT
TRBJ2-7 NA TRBD2 TRBV7-2 CASSLIGTSGSYEQYF TGTGCCAGCAGCTTAATAGGGACTAGCGGTTCCTACGAGCAGTACTTC
TRBJ1-6 many NA TRBV3-1 CASSQVGTTGRNSPLHF TGTGCCAGCAGCCAAGTGGGAACAACAGGGCGTAATTCACCCCTCCACTTT
TRBJ1-6 NA NA TRBV7-3 CASSLTRDSPLHF TGTGCCAGCAGCTTAACGCGGGATTCACCCCTCCACTTT
TRBJ2-2 few NA TRBV2 CATSAGTGELFF TGTGCCACCAGTGCGGGAACCGGGGAGCTGTTTTTT
TRBJ2-7 few NA TRBV11-3 CASSSAGDYEQYF TGTGCCAGCAGCTCCGCCGGGGACTACGAGCAGTACTTC
TRBJ2-7 many NA TRBV6-5 CASSYSASSHEQYF TGTGCCAGCAGTTACTCGGCTAGCTCCCACGAGCAGTACTTC
TRBJ2-3 NA TRBD1 TRBV7-9 CASSFSGQGTDTQYF TGTGCCAGCAGCTTCTCGGGACAGGGCACAGATACGCAGTATTTT
TRBJ1-5 many NA TRBV20-1 CSASLSQPQHF TGCAGTGCTAGTCTTAGCCAGCCCCAGCATTTT